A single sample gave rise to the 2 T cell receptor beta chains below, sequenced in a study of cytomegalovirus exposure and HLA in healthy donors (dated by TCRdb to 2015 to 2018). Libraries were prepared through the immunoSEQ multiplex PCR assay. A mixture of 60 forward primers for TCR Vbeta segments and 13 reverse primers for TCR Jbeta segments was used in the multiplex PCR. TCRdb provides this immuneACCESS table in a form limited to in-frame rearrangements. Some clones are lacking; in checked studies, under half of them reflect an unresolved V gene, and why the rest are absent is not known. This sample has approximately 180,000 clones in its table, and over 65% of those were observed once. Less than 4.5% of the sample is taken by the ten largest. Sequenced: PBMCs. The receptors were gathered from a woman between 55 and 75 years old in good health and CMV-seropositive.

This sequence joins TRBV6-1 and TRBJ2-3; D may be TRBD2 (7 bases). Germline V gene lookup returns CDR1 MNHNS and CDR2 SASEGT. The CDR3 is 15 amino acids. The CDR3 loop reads CAFGAGGHNTDTQYF. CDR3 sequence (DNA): TGTGCATTTGGAGCCGGGGGGCACAACACAGATACGCAGTATTTT.

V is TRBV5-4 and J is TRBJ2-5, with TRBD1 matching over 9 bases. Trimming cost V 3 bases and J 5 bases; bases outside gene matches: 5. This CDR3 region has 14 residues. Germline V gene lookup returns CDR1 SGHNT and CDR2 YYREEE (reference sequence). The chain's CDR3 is CASSSNRGRETQYF. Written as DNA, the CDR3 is TGTGCCAGCAGCTCCAACAGGGGGCGGGAGACCCAGTACTTC.